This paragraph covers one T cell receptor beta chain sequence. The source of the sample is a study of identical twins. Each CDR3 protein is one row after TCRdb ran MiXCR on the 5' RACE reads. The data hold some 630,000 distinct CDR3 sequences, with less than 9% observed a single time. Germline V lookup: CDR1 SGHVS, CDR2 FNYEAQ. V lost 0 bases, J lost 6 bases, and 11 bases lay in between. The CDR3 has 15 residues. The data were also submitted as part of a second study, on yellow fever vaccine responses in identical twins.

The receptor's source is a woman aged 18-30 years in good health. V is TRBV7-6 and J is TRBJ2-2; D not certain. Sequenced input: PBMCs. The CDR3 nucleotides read TGTGCCAGCAGCTTAGCGGGTCCGGCCCCCGGGGAGCTGTTTTTT. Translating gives CASSLAGPAPGELFF.